Detailed here is one TCR beta chain. Time point given: after dendritic cell vaccination, including at tumor progression/relapse. This sample is drawn from a study of glioma-infiltrating T cells after dendritic cell vaccination. The wider study: The vaccine used monocyte-derived dendritic cells pulsed overnight with autologous tumor lysate.

Profiling relied on immunoSEQ multiplex PCR, and the TCRdb table lists in-frame clones only, not all of them. Of 91,000 or so clones in the sample, roughly 80% are singletons; the top ten hold 5.4%. The CDR3 loop spans 14 amino acids. From germline, CDR1 is SQVTM and CDR2 ANQGSEA. The V end lost 7 bases, the J end lost 0 bases, and 15 bases lay between the germline ends. V is TRBV29-1 and J is TRBJ1-2; D may be TRBD1 (6 bases). The source of this sequence is a human donor with glioblastoma. Specimen: blood, collected after dendritic cell vaccination. CDR3 nucleotides: TGCAGCGCTGGGCGACAGGCAGCTAACTATGGCTACACCTTC. Amino acid sequence: CSAGRQAANYGYTF.